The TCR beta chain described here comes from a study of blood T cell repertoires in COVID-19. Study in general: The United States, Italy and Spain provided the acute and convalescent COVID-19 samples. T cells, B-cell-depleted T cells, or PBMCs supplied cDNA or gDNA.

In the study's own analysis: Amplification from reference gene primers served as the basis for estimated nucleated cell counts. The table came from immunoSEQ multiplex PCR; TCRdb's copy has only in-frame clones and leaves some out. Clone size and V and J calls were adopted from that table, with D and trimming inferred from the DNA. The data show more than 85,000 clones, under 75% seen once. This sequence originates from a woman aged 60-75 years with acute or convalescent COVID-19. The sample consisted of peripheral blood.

CDR3 sequence reads: CASSYSGSGANVLTF. CDR3 in DNA: TGTGCCAGCAGTTACAGCGGTTCTGGGGCCAACGTCCTGACTTTC. The V and J genes are TRBV6-6 and TRBJ2-6; possible D gene TRBD2, 5 bases. The CDR3 consists of 15 residues. V lost 2 bases and J lost 1, with 6 bases in between. Germline V CDR1 and CDR2: MNHNY, SVGAGI (reference sequence).